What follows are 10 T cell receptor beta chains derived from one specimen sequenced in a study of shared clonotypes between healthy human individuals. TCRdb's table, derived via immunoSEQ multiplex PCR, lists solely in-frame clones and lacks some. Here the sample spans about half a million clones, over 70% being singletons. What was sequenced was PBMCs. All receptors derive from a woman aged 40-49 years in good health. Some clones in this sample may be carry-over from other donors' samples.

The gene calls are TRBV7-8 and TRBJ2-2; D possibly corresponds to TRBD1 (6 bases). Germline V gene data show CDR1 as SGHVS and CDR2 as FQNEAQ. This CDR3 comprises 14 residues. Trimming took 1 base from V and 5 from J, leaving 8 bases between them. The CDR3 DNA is TGTGCCAGCAGCTTAGAGAGGGGGACCGGGGAGCTGTTTTTT. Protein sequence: CASSLERGTGELFF.

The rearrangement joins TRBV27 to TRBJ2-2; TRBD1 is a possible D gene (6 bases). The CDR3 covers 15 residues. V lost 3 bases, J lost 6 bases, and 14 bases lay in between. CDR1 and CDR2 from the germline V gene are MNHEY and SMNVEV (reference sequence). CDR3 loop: CASSLQGRTAGELFF. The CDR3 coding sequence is TGTGCCAGCAGTTTGCAAGGGCGGACAGCCGGGGAGCTGTTTTTT.

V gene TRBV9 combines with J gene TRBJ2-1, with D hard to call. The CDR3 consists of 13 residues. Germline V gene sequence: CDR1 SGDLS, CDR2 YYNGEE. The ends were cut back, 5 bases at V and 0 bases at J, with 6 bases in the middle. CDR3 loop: CASRLGSYNEQFF. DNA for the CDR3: TGTGCCAGCAGACTTGGCTCCTACAATGAGCAGTTCTTC.

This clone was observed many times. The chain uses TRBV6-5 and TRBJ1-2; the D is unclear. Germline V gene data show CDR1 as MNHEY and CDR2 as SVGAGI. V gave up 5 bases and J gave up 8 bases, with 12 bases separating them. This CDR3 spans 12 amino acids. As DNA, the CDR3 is TGTGCCAGCAGTAATAAACTCGGGGGCTACACCTTC. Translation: CASSNKLGGYTF.

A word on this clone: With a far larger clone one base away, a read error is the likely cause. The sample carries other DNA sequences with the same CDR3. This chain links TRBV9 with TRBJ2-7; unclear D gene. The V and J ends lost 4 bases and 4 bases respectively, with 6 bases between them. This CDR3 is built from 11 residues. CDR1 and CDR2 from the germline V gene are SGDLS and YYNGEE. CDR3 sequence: CASSRGYEQYF. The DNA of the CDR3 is TGTGCCAGCAGCCGAGGTTACGAGCAGTACTTC.

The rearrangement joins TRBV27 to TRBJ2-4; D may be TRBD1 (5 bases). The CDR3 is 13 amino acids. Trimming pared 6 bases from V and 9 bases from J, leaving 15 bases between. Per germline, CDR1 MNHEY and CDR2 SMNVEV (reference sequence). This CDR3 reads CASRRTSWSIQYF. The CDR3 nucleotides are TGTGCCAGCAGACGGACAAGTTGGTCCATTCAGTACTTC.

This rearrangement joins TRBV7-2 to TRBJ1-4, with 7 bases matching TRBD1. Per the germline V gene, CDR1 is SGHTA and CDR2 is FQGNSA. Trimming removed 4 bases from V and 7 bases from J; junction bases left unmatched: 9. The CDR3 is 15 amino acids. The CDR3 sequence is CASSSLTGIPEKLFF. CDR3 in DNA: TGTGCCAGCAGCTCTCTGACAGGGATCCCTGAAAAACTGTTTTTT.

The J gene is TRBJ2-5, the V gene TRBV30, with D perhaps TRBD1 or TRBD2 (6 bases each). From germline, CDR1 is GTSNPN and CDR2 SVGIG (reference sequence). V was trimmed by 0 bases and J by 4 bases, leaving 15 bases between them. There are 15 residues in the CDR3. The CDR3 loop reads CAWSVRGGRSETQYF. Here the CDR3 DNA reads TGTGCCTGGAGTGTACGTGGGGGGCGCTCAGAGACCCAGTACTTC.

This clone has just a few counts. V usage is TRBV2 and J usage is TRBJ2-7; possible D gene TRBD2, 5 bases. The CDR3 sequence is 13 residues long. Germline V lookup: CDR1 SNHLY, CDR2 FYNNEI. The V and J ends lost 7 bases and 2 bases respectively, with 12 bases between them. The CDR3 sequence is CASKEATTYEQYF. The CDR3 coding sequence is TGTGCCAGCAAGGAGGCGACGACCTACGAGCAGTACTTC.

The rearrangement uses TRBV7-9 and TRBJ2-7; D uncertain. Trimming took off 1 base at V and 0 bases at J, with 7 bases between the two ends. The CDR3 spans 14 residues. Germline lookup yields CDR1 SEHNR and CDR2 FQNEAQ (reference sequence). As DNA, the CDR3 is TGTGCCAGCAGCTTAGACCGAAGCTCCTACGAGCAGTACTTC. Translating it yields CASSLDRSSYEQYF. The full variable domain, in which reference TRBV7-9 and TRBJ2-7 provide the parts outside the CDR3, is DTGVSQNPRHKITKRGQNVTFRCDPISEHNRLYWYRQTLGQGPEFLTYFQNEAQLEKSRLLSDRFSAERPKGSFSTLEIQRTEQGDSAMYLCASSLDRSSYEQYFGPGTRLTVT.